This T cell receptor beta chain was documented in a study of Ad26.COV2.S vaccination and SARS-CoV-2 variants (dated by TCRdb to 2020 to 2022). Notes on the research overall: Vaccine-arm donors were drawn from COV1001, a multicentre, randomized, double-blind, placebo-controlled phase I-IIa trial of Ad26.COV2.S in healthy adults. Investigators remained blinded to trial group allocation during experiments and outcome assessment. Ad26.COV2.S was administered intramuscularly at 5 x 10^10 or 1 x 10^11 viral particles, either as a single shot or as two shots given 56 days apart. Trial participants were randomized into five groups of five: low-dose or high-dose Ad26.COV2.S given once or twice, or placebo on both occasions. The TCR-sequenced set comprised approximately 30 samples: around 20 Ad26.COV2.S vaccine recipients, 5 placebo recipients and 8 SARS-CoV-2 convalescent individuals. The specificity and breadth of SARS-CoV-2-reactive T cell receptors after Ad26.COV2.S vaccination were assessed by TCRbeta repertoire sequencing. Broad study findings and their caveats: Compared with placebo recipients, Ad26.COV2.S recipients showed higher spike-specific TCR breadth (P = 0.0014). Comparing responses between vaccine doses or regimens was not something the study was powered to do. The authors noted that the TCR breadth and depth analyses may have underestimated total T cell responses. Comparable non-spike TCR breadth was observed between vaccine and placebo recipients, consistent with only spike being contained in the vaccine. Substantial breadth of spike-specific CD8+ and CD4+ T cell responses was reported after vaccination.

TCRbeta CDR3 regions were sequenced with the immunoSEQ Assay. After extraction, genomic DNA underwent amplification by bias-controlled multiplex PCR, followed by high-throughput sequencing. On the study's bioinformatics: To quantify the absolute abundance of each unique TCRbeta CDR3 region, sequences were collapsed and filtered. T cell fraction was estimated by normalizing TCRbeta template counts to usable DNA, which was measured by amplifying reference genes present in all nucleated cells. Repertoire TCRs were annotated as SARS-CoV-2-specific when V gene, CDR3 amino acid sequence and J gene were exactly matched to a known reactive TCR set. MIRA supplied the reference SARS-CoV-2 TCR set, which was filtered for enrichment in COVID-19-positive ImmuneCODE repertoires so that public or cross-reactive TCRs were removed. Drawing on the MIRA antigens, annotated TCRs were analysed further at the level of specific ORF or position within ORF. Depth was the summed frequency of annotated unique rearrangements, while breadth was defined as annotated unique rearrangements over total unique productive rearrangements. Group comparisons of TCR breadth used two-sided Wilcoxon rank-sum tests. Entries here come from immuneACCESS through TCRdb and include only in-frame sequences with V and J called. Some clones fail to appear in such tables; in the studies checked, an unresolved V gene covers under half of the shortfall, and the cause of the remainder is unknown. D and trimming were read from the DNA, whereas the V and J calls and clone size are those reported in that table. The sample table lists approximately 300,000 clones, 85% to 90% of them with a count of one. The ten largest make up approximately 2% of the sample.

This clone was counted a few times. What this receptor recognizes is not known. No base quality information exists; no much larger clone differs at one position. Explained via the paper, the treatment or condition label denotes: 15 to 20 received Ad26.COV2.S at low or high dose, single or two shots; 5 received placebo; per-sample allocation not given. For vaccine and placebo recipients, repertoires were sequenced using samples collected on day 63 after the first injection. Cohort 1b enrolled about two dozen adults aged 18-55 years at a single site in Boston, USA, between 29 July and 7 August 2020. As a vaccine, Ad26.COV2.S was a replication-incompetent adenovirus type 26 vector that expressed a prefusion-stabilized SARS-CoV-2 spike protein derived from the original Wuhan strain. V and J lose 4 bases and 7 bases, and a span of 7 bases separates them. Taken from cysteine to phenylalanine, the CDR3 has 12 residues. Kept here is only the CDR3 DNA, which spans 36 bases and is read in frame from base 1. From a lookup of the germline V gene, CDR1 and CDR2 are MNHEY and SVGEGT.

The chain was built from TRBV6-2 or TRBV6-3 and TRBJ2-2; no confident D gene assignment can be made. Sample: peripheral blood, taken in a trial of Ad26.COV2.S vaccine versus placebo. The TCR sequence derives from a person between 18 and 59 years old who received the Ad26.COV2.S COVID-19 vaccine or a placebo. CDR3 sequence: CASSSDIGELFF. The bases read TGTGCCAGCAGTTCCGACATCGGGGAGCTGTTTTTT.